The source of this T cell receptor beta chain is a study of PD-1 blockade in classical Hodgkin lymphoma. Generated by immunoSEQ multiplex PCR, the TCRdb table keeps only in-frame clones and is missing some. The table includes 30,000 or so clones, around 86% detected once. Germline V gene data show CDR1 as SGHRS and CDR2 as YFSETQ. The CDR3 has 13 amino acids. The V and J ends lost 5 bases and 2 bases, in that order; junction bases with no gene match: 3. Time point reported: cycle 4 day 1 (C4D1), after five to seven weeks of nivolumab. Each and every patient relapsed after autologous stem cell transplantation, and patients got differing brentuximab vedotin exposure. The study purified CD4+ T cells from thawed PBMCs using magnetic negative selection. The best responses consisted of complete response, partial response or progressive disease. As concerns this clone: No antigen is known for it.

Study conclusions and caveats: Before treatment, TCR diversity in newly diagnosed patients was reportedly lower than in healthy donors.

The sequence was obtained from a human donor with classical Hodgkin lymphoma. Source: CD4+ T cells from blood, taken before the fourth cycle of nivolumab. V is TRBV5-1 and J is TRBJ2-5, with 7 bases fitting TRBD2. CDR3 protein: CASSWTRQETQYF. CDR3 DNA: TGCGCCAGCAGTTGGACTAGACAAGAGACCCAGTACTTC. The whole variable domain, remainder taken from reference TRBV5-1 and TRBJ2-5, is KAGVTQTPRYLIKTRGQQVTLSCSPISGHRSVSWYQQTPGQGLQFLFEYFSETQRNKGNFPGRFSGRQFSNSRSEMNVSTLELGDSALYLCASSWTRQETQYFGPGTRLLVL.